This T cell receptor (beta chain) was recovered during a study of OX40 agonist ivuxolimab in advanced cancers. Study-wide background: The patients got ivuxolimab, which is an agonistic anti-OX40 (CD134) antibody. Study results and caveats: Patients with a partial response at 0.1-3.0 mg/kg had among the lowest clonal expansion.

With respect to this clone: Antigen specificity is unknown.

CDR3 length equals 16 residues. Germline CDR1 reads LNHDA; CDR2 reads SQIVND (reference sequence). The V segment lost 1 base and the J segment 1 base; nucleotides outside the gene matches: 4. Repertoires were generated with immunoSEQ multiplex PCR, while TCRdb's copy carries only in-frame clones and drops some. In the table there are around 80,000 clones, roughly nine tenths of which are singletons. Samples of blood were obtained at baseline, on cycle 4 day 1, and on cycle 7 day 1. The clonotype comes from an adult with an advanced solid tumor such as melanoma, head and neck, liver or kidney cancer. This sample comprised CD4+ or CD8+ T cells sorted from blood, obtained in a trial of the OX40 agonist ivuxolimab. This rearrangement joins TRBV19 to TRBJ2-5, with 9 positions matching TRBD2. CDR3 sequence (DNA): TGTGCCAGTAGTATAGGTGGAGCGGGGGGCCAAGAGACCCAGTACTTC. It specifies CASSIGGAGGQETQYF.